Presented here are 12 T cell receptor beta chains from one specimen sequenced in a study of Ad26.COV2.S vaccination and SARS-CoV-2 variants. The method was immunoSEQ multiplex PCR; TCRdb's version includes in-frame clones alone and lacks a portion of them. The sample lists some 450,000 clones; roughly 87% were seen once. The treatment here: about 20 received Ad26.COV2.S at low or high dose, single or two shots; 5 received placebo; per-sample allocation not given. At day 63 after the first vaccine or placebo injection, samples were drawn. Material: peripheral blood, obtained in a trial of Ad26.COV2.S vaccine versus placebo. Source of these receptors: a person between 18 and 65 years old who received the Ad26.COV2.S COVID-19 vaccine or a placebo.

The CDR3: CASSPTGVQETQYF. DNA for the CDR3: TGTGCCAGCAGCCCGACAGGGGTCCAAGAGACCCAGTACTTC. J is TRBJ2-5 and V is TRBV5-4; TRBD1 agrees at 8 bases. This CDR3 has 14 residues. CDR1 and CDR2 from the germline V gene are SGHNT and YYREEE (reference sequence). V lost 4 bases and J lost 1; bases outside the gene matches: 3.

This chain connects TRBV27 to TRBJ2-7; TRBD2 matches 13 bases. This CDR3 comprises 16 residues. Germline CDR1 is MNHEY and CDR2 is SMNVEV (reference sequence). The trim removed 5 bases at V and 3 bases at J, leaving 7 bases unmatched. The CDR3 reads CASSLTGLAGNYEQYF. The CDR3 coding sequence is TGTGCCAGCAGTCTAACGGGACTAGCGGGAAACTACGAGCAGTACTTC.

The CDR3 here is CASSVEGGPFADNEQFF. CDR3 DNA sequence: TGTGCCAGCAGCGTTGAGGGAGGGCCATTTGCCGACAATGAGCAGTTCTTC. The rearrangement links TRBV9 to TRBJ2-1, with TRBD2 matching 7 bases. The CDR3 is 17 amino acids. Germline assignment: CDR1 SGDLS and CDR2 YYNGEE. V dropped 2 bases and J dropped 5; count of bases not matched to a gene: 13.

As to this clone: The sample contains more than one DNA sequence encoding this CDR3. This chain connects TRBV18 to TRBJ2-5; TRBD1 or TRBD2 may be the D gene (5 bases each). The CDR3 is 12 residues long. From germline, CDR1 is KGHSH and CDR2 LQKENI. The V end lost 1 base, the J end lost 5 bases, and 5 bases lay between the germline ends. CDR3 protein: CASSPRGETQYF. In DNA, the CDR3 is TGTGCCAGCTCACCACGGGGGGAGACCCAGTACTTC.

DNA for the CDR3: TGTGCCAGCAGAAATACAGGGGCGACCTATGGCTACACCTTC. Translation: CASRNTGATYGYTF. The chain carries TRBV28 and TRBJ1-2; TRBD1 matches at 7 bases. V trimming: 6 bases; J trimming: 4 bases; junction bases outside the gene matches: 8. The CDR3 length is 14 residues. CDR1 MDHEN and CDR2 SYDVKM come from the germline V gene.

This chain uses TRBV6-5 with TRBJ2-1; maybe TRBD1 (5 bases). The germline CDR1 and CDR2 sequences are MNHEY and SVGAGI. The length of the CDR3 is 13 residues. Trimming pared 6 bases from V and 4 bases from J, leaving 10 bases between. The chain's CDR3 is CASSLQGYNEQFF. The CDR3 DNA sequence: TGTGCCAGCAGCCTCCAGGGATACAATGAGCAGTTCTTC.

The CDR3 DNA follows: TGCGCCAGCAGCCAAGACGCGGGCATCTGGGACAATGAGCAGTTCTTC. As protein: CASSQDAGIWDNEQFF. The chain is built from TRBV4-3 and TRBJ2-1, with TRBD2 as a possible D gene (5 bases). The germline V gene has CDR1 LGHNA and CDR2 YSLEER. The CDR3 is made up of 16 amino acids. V lost 0 bases to trimming and J lost 5 bases, with 14 bases between them.

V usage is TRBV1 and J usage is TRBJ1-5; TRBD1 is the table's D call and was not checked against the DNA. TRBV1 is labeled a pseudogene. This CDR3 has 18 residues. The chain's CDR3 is CTSSQDGGQGRNVQPQHF. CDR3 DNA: TGCACCAGCAGCCAAGATGGGGGACAGGGGCGAAATGTTCAGCCCCAGCATTTT.

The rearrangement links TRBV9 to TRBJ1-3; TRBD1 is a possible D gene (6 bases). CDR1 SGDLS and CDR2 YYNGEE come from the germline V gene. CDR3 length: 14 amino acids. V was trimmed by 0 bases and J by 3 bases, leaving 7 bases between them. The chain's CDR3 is CASSVDRVGNTIYF. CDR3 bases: TGTGCCAGCAGCGTAGACAGGGTTGGAAACACCATATATTTT.

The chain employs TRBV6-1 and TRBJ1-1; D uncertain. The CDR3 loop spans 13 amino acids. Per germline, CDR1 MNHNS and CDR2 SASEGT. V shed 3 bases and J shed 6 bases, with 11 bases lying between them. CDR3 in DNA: TGTGCCAGCAGTGATGGGGTTGTCGCTGAAGCTTTCTTT. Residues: CASSDGVVAEAFF.

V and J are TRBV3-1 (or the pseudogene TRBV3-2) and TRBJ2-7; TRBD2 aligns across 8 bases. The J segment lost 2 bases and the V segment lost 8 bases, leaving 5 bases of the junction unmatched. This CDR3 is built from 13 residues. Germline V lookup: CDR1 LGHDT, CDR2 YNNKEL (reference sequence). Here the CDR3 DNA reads TGTGCCAGCGAGATTAGCGGGACCTACGAGCAGTACTTC. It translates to CASEISGTYEQYF.

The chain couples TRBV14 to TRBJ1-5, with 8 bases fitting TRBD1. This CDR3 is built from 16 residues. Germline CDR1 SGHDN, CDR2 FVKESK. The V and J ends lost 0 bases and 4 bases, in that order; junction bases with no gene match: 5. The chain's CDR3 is CASSQDPRTGNQPQHF. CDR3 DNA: TGTGCCAGCAGCCAAGACCCCAGGACAGGGAATCAGCCCCAGCATTTT.